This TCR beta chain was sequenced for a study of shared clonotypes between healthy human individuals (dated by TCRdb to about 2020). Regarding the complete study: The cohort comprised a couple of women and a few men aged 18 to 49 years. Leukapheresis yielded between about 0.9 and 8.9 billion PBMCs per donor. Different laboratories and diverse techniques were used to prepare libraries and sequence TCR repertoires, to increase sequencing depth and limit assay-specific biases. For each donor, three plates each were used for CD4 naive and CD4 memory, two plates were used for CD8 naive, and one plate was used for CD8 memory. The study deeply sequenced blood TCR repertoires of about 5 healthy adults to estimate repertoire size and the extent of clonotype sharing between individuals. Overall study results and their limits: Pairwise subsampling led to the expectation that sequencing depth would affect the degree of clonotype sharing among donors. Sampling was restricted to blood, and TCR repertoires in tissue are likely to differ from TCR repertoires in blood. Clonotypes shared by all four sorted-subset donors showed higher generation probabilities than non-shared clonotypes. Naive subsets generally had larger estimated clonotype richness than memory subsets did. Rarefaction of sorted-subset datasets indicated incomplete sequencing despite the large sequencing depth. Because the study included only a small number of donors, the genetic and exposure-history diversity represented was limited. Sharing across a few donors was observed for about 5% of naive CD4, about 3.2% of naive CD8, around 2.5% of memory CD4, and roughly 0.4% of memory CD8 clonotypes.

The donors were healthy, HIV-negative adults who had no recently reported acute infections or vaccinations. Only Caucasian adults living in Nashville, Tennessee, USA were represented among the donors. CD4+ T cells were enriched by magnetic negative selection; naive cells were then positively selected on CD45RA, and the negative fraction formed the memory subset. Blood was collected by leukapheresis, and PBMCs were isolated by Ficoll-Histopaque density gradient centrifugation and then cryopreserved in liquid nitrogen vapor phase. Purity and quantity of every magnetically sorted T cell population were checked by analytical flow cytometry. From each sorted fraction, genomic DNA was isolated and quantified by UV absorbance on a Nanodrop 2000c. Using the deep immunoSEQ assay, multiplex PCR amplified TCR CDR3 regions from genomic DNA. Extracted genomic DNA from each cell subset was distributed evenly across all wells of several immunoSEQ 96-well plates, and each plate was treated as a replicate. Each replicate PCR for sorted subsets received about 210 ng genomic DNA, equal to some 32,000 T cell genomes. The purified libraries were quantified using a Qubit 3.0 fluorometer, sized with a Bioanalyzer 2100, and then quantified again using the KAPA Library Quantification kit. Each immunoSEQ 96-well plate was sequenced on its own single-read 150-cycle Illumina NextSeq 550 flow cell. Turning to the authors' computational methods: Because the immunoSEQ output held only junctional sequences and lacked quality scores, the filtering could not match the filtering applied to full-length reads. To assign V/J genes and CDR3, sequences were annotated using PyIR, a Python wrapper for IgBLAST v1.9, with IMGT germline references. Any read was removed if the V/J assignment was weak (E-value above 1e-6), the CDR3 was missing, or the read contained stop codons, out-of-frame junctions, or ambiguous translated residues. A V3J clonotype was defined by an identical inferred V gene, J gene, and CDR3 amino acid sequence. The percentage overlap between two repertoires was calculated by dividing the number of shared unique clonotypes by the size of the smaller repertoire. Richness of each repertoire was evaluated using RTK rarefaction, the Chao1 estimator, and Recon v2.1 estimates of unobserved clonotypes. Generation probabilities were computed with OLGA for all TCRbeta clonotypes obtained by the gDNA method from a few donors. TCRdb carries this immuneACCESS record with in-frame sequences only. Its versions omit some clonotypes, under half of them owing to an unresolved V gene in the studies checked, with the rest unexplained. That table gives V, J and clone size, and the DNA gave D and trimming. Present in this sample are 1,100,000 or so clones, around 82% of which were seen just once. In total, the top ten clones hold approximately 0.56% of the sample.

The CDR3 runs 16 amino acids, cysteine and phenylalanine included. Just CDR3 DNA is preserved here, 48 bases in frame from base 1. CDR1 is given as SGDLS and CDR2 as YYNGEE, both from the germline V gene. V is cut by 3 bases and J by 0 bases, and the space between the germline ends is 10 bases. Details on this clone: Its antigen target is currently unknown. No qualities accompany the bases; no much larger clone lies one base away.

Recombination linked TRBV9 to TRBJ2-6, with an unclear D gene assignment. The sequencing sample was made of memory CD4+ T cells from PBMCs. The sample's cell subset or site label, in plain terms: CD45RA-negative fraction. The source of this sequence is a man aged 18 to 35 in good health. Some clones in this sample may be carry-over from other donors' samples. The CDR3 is CASSALGPSGANVLTF. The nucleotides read TGTGCCAGCAGCGCCCTGGGCCCCTCTGGGGCCAACGTCCTGACTTTC.